This TCR beta chain originates from a study of tumor and adjacent non-tumor tissue in lung cancer. A modified ARM-PCR protocol with three rounds of nested PCR amplified TCRbeta. TCRdb independently ran MiXCR on the multiplex PCR reads; one entry per CDR3 protein. The repertoire holds some 97,000 distinct CDR3 sequences, with 65% as singletons. Comments on this clonotype: The junction does not match germline at one end; this may be a read error.

The CDR3 loop spans 13 amino acids. Germline CDR1 is SGHAT and CDR2 is FQNNGV. RNA was extracted from bulk tissue without any cell sorting. Distant lung tissue was collected more than 3 cm away from the tumor edge. This chain links TRBV11-2 with TRBJ2-2; D is perhaps TRBD2 (5 bases). The sample was distant non-tumor lung tissue. The clonotype comes from a man younger than 45 with non-small cell lung cancer. The CDR3 bases are TGTGCCAGCAGCGTTACGAACACCGGGGAGCTATTTTTT. Amino acids: CASSVTNTGELFF. The entire variable domain, with the rest obtained from reference TRBV11-2 and TRBJ2-2, is as follows: EAGVAQSPRYKIIEKRQSVAFWCNPISGHATLYWYQQILGQGPKLLIQFQNNGVVDDSQLPKDRFSAERLKGVDSTLKIQPAKLEDSAVYLCASSVTNTGELFFGEGSRLTVL.